This T cell receptor beta chain comes out of a study of CD8+ T cells in alopecia areata. About the research overall: Treated patients were given oral tofacitinib, which was dosed at 5 to 10 mg twice daily.

This CDR3 contains 13 residues. V lost 4 bases and J lost 8, with 14 bases in between. The germline V gene has CDR1 LNHNV and CDR2 YYDKDF (reference sequence). CD4+ and CD8+ T cells were sorted from PBMCs stained for CD3, CD4 and CD8. After isolation, RNA underwent reverse transcription to generate cDNA as the sequencing template. Data came from immunoSEQ multiplex PCR; TCRdb stores just in-frame clones and leaves some out. This sample has 110,000 or so clones; about two fifths occur once, and the top ten carry 3% to 3.5%. The chain couples TRBV15 to TRBJ1-2, with D perhaps TRBD1 (6 bases). The clonotype comes from a human donor with alopecia areata. Input material: CD4+ T cells sorted from blood. The CDR3 loop is CATSKRTGQGYTF. For the CDR3, the DNA is TGTGCCACCAGCAAGAGAACAGGGCAGGGCTACACCTTC.